The present T cell receptor (beta chain) was sequenced within a study of early T cells in non-severe SARS-CoV-2 infection. A single record per CDR3 protein comes from TCRdb applying MiXCR to the 5' RACE reads. This sample carries more than 55,000 distinct CDR3 sequences, 4.5% to 7.5% of them seen once, and the ten largest clones take 3.4%. Specimen: whole blood, collected at baseline. The source of this sequence is an adult who was a healthcare worker with PCR-confirmed SARS-CoV-2 infection or an uninfected control (not recorded which).

The chain's CDR3 is CASSTGSIDYTF. DNA for the CDR3: TGTGCCAGCAGCACGGGGTCTATCGATTACACCTTC. This rearrangement joins TRBV28 to TRBJ1-2; D is ambiguous. The CDR3 covers 12 residues. Trimming took off 6 bases at V and 11 bases at J, with 16 bases between the two ends. From germline, CDR1 is MDHEN and CDR2 SYDVKM.